A selection of T cell receptor beta chains follows, all from one sample in a study of cytomegalovirus exposure and HLA in healthy donors. The assay was immunoSEQ multiplex PCR, and TCRdb's table has in-frame clones only and misses some. The sample gives approximately 150,000 clones, more than 65% of which show up once; 5.5% to 6% is in the top ten. Sequencing used PBMCs. The receptors originated from a man aged 25-45 years in good health and CMV-seropositive. The CDR3 runs from the conserved cysteine through the conserved F or W. Fields, in order: J gene, D gene, clone size, V gene, CDR3 protein, CDR3 DNA. The D gene is left open where the match is weak. Clone size is given for some rows only: seen once, a few or many times, or a class if the clone is expanded.

>TRBJ2-7|TRBD2|NA|TRBV9
CASSVDVTSGVEQYF
TGTGCCAGCAGCGTAGATGTAACTAGCGGGGTCGAGCAGTACTTC
>TRBJ2-7|NA|NA|TRBV11-2
CASSLGGGEYEQYF
TGTGCCAGCAGCTTAGGGGGGGGCGAATACGAGCAGTACTTC
>TRBJ2-1|TRBD1|NA|TRBV29-1
CSVEDPRGQGYEQFF
TGCAGCGTTGAAGACCCCAGGGGGCAAGGGTATGAGCAGTTCTTC
>TRBJ1-1|TRBD1|NA|TRBV7-6
CASGPWQGATEAFF
TGTGCCAGCGGACCTTGGCAGGGGGCCACTGAAGCTTTCTTT
>TRBJ2-6|NA|NA|TRBV13
CASSSRQILTF
TGTGCCAGCAGCTCCCGCCAGATCCTGACTTTC
>TRBJ2-1|NA|NA|TRBV27
CASSLGGGNEQFF
TGTGCCAGCAGTTTGGGAGGTGGGAATGAGCAGTTCTTC
>TRBJ1-2|TRBD1|NA|TRBV27
CASRPIRQGAPNYGYTF
TGTGCCAGCAGACCAATAAGACAGGGGGCGCCTAACTATGGCTACACCTTC
>TRBJ1-5|NA|NA|TRBV6-6
CASSIMGQKGNQPQHF
TGTGCCAGCAGTATTATGGGACAAAAGGGCAATCAGCCCCAGCATTTT
>TRBJ2-2|NA|NA|TRBV28
CATWAANTGELFF
TGTGCCACCTGGGCCGCGAACACCGGGGAGCTGTTTTTT
>TRBJ2-1|TRBD2|NA|TRBV6-6
CASSYFGGAYNEQFF
TGTGCCAGCAGTTATTTCGGGGGGGCCTACAATGAGCAGTTCTTC
>TRBJ1-4|NA|NA|TRBV7-2
CASSLRRGSTNEKLFF
TGTGCCAGCAGCTTAAGACGAGGTTCAACTAATGAAAAACTGTTTTTT
>TRBJ2-2|NA|NA|TRBV5-6
CASSLGTGTGELFF
TGTGCCAGCAGCTTGGGAACAGGGACCGGGGAGCTGTTTTTT
>TRBJ1-2|NA|NA|TRBV10-2
CASSASSGYGYTF
TGCGCCAGCAGTGCCTCATCAGGCTATGGCTACACCTTC
>TRBJ2-7|TRBD2|NA|TRBV27
CASSPAGGQGGEQYF
TGTGCCAGCAGTCCGGCGGGGGGGCAGGGGGGCGAGCAGTACTTC
>TRBJ1-1|TRBD1|few|TRBV6-5
CASSYSTGSIAFF
TGTGCCAGCAGTTACTCGACAGGGTCTATAGCTTTCTTT
>TRBJ1-6|NA|NA|TRBV6-5
CASRNGDSPLHF
TGTGCCAGCAGGAACGGGGATTCACCCCTCCACTTT
>TRBJ1-4|NA|once|TRBV29-1
CSVPGGATEKLFF
TGCAGCGTTCCGGGGGGGGCGACTGAAAAACTGTTTTTT
>TRBJ2-7|TRBD1|NA|TRBV5-6
CASSWDRGRHEQYF
TGTGCCAGCAGCTGGGACAGGGGACGCCACGAGCAGTACTTC
>TRBJ2-5|NA|NA|TRBV7-6
CASSPSWGERETQYF
TGTGCCAGCAGCCCGAGTTGGGGGGAGAGGGAGACCCAGTACTTC
>TRBJ2-1|NA|NA|TRBV20-1
CSASMNEQFF
TGCAGTGCTAGTATGAATGAGCAGTTCTTC
>TRBJ1-6|NA|NA|TRBV11-2
CASSPGNSPLHF
TGTGCCAGCAGCCCAGGAAATTCACCCCTCCACTTT
>TRBJ2-5|NA|NA|TRBV11-3
CASSLVGEEETQYF
TGTGCCAGCAGCTTAGTAGGGGAAGAAGAGACCCAGTACTTC
>TRBJ1-2|NA|NA|TRBV25-1
CASSENRRSGHTF
TGTGCCAGCAGTGAAAACAGGCGAAGTGGCCACACCTTC
>TRBJ1-2|TRBD1|NA|TRBV9
CASSAGDRMEYGYTF
TGTGCCAGCAGCGCGGGGGACAGGATGGAGTATGGCTACACCTTC
>TRBJ1-4|NA|NA|TRBV5-1
CASSLERRAGEKLFF
TGCGCCAGCAGCTTGGAACGGAGGGCGGGGGAAAAACTGTTTTTT
>TRBJ2-1|TRBD1|NA|TRBV7-2
CASSLQVDRGMNNEQFF
TGTGCCAGCAGCCTGCAGGTCGACAGGGGGATGAATAATGAGCAGTTCTTC
>TRBJ2-7|TRBD2|NA|TRBV7-2
CASSLSGSGEEQYF
TGTGCCAGCAGCTTAAGCGGCAGCGGGGAAGAGCAGTACTTC
>TRBJ1-5|TRBD1|NA|TRBV7-9
CASSLDTGDQPQHF
TGTGCCAGCAGCTTAGACACAGGGGATCAGCCCCAGCATTTT
>TRBJ1-1|NA|NA|TRBV18
CASSPPGLNTEAFF
TGTGCCAGCTCACCCCCAGGGTTGAACACTGAAGCTTTCTTT
>TRBJ1-1|NA|NA|TRBV30
CAWSAGQIEAFF
TGTGCCTGGAGTGCCGGACAGATTGAAGCTTTCTTT
>TRBJ2-7|NA|NA|TRBV7-9
CSSSLLSGDYEQYF
TGTTCCAGCAGCTTACTCTCGGGGGACTACGAGCAGTACTTC
>TRBJ1-1|NA|few|TRBV28
CASSPSTGGPSWAFF
TGTGCCAGCAGTCCCTCCACTGGGGGCCCCAGCTGGGCTTTCTTT
>TRBJ2-2|TRBD1|few|TRBV5-1
CASSYGQGRLTGELFF
TGCGCCAGCAGCTACGGACAGGGTAGGCTCACCGGGGAGCTGTTTTTT
>TRBJ1-1|TRBD1|NA|TRBV28
CASSLKRTGVTAFF
TGTGCCAGCAGTTTAAAAAGGACAGGGGTTACGGCTTTCTTT
>TRBJ2-2|TRBD2|once|TRBV28
CASSLIAGTGELFF
TGTGCCAGCAGTTTAATAGCGGGGACCGGGGAGCTGTTTTTT
>TRBJ2-7|TRBD2|many|TRBV4-2
CASSQDGTSGSYEQYF
TGTGCCAGCAGCCAAGATGGGACTAGCGGGAGTTACGAGCAGTACTTC
>TRBJ1-2|NA|NA|TRBV28
CASSSTGSYYGYTF
TGTGCCAGCAGTTCCACAGGATCGTACTATGGCTACACCTTC
>TRBJ2-5|NA|NA|TRBV7-7
CASSLPGGETQYF
TGTGCCAGCAGCTTACCGGGTGGAGAGACCCAGTACTTC
>TRBJ1-5|TRBD1|NA|TRBV28
CASSFDRDNQPQHF
TGTGCCAGCAGTTTCGACAGGGACAATCAGCCCCAGCATTTT
>TRBJ2-7|NA|NA|TRBV5-4
CASKTGESYEQYF
TGTGCCAGCAAAACGGGAGAGTCCTACGAGCAGTACTTC
>TRBJ2-1|TRBD2|NA|TRBV29-1
CSVVRTSGGEEQFF
TGCAGCGTTGTGAGGACTAGCGGGGGGGAAGAGCAGTTCTTC